This TCR beta chain was identified during a study of immune evolution from preneoplasia to lung adenocarcinoma. Whole-study findings and limits: Top clone share appeared to fall from AAH through AIS, MIA, adenocarcinoma. Later-stage lesions seemingly showed higher T cell density and diversity than normal lung.

Patient tissue came from resections in Japan or China, 2014–2017. The data were produced by immunoSEQ multiplex PCR, yet TCRdb's version contains in-frame clones alone and is incomplete. The sample has over 3,000 clones; 81% are singletons. V shed 4 bases and J shed 11 bases, with 16 bases lying between them. The CDR3 is made up of 13 amino acids. Germline V gene data show CDR1 as SGHTS and CDR2 as YDEGEE. Turning to this clone: The antigen remains unidentified.

The sequence was obtained from an older person with lung adenocarcinoma. Sequencing was performed on FFPE adjacent normal lung tissue. The chain combines TRBV5-8 with TRBJ1-5, with unresolved D. CDR3 amino acids: CASSIVQIGSQHF. The CDR3 DNA reads as TGTGCCAGCAGCATTGTCCAAATTGGGTCCCAGCATTTT.